The 21 T cell receptor beta chains presented below share a single source sample, sequenced in a study of blood T cell repertoires in COVID-19. Profiling relied on immunoSEQ multiplex PCR, and the TCRdb table lists in-frame clones only, not all of them. The sample records 200,000 to 300,000 clones, nearly 85% being singletons. Sequencing input: peripheral blood. The receptors here all came from a human donor in a cohort sampled during active COVID-19.

The CDR3 sequence is CACLGTGLHTIYF. CDR3 nucleotides: TGTGCCTGTCTGGGGACAGGCCTCCACACCATATATTTT. The chain joins TRBV30 to TRBJ1-3; 8 bases line up with TRBD1. With V trimmed by 6 bases and J by 8 bases, 9 bases remained unmatched. Germline CDR1 is GTSNPN and CDR2 is SVGIG (reference sequence). The CDR3 covers 13 residues.

This chain uses TRBV29-1 with TRBJ2-7; tentative D call: TRBD1 (6 bases). CDR3 length equals 12 residues. From germline, CDR1 is SQVTM and CDR2 ANQGSEA. The ends were cut back, 5 bases at V and 0 bases at J, with 8 bases in the middle. The CDR3 DNA follows: TGCAGCGTTTCAGGGGTCTCCTACGAGCAGTACTTC. It yields the protein CSVSGVSYEQYF.

The chain links TRBV7-6 to TRBJ2-1; TRBD1 aligns across 8 bases. The CDR3 consists of 15 residues. Trimming removed 5 bases from V and 10 bases from J; junction bases left unmatched: 13. CDR1 and CDR2 from the germline V gene are SGHVS and FNYEAQ. As DNA, the CDR3 is TGTGCCAGCAGCCACGGGACAGGTCTTTCCTACGAGCAGTTCTTC. This translates into CASSHGTGLSYEQFF.

The CDR3 is CASSPQNRETQYF. Here the CDR3 DNA reads TGTGCCAGCTCACCACAGAACAGAGAGACCCAGTACTTC. The V gene is TRBV18, the J gene TRBJ2-5; D remains unclear. Germline CDR1 and CDR2: KGHSH and LQKENI. The CDR3 runs to 13 residues. V shed 1 base and J shed 4 bases, with 7 bases lying between them.

The rearrangement joins TRBV7-9 to TRBJ1-4, with unresolved D. The CDR3 is made up of 15 amino acids. CDR1 and CDR2 (germline): SEHNR, FQNEAQ (reference sequence). Trimming cost V 1 base and J 7 bases, with 13 bases left between them. The CDR3 sequence: CASSLDTLSGEKLFF. DNA of the CDR3: TGTGCCAGCAGCTTAGATACCCTTTCGGGTGAAAAACTGTTTTTT. Full variable domain (outside the CDR3, taken from reference TRBV7-9 and TRBJ1-4): DTGVSQNPRHKITKRGQNVTFRCDPISEHNRLYWYRQTLGQGPEFLTYFQNEAQLEKSRLLSDRFSAERPKGSFSTLEIQRTEQGDSAMYLCASSLDTLSGEKLFFGSGTQLSVL.

The chain has TRBV5-5 and TRBJ2-7, with D unclear. Trimming cost V 0 bases and J 4 bases, with 5 bases left between them. CDR1 and CDR2 from the germline V gene are SGHKS and YYEKEE (reference sequence). This CDR3 contains 12 residues. The CDR3 DNA is TGTGCCAGCAGCTTGGCCCATTACGAGCAGTACTTC. Translation: CASSLAHYEQYF. Full variable domain (missing parts from reference TRBV5-5 and TRBJ2-7): DAGVTQSPTHLIKTRGQQVTLRCSPISGHKSVSWYQQVLGQGPQFIFQYYEKEERGRGNFPDRFSARQFPNYSSELNVNALLLGDSALYLCASSLAHYEQYFGPGTRLTVT.

This clone came up a few times. The chain joins TRBV5-1 to TRBJ2-7, with 11 bases that match TRBD2. CDR3 length equals 15 residues. Germline CDR1 is SGHRS and CDR2 is YFSETQ. V lost 3 bases to trimming and J lost 3 bases; unmatched junction nucleotides: 5. The CDR3 DNA follows: TGCGCCAGCAGCTCAATAGCGGGAGGGAGCTACGAGCAGTACTTC. The encoded protein is CASSSIAGGSYEQYF. Combining the CDR3 with reference TRBV5-1 and TRBJ2-7 gives the whole variable domain KAGVTQTPRYLIKTRGQQVTLSCSPISGHRSVSWYQQTPGQGLQFLFEYFSETQRNKGNFPGRFSGRQFSNSRSEMNVSTLELGDSALYLCASSSIAGGSYEQYFGPGTRLTVT.

This sequence joins TRBV5-1 and TRBJ2-1; D is perhaps TRBD2 (6 bases). V was shortened by 4 bases and J by 5 bases, with 19 bases between the two germline ends. The CDR3 has 16 residues. Germline lookup yields CDR1 SGHRS and CDR2 YFSETQ. CDR3 loop: CASSRRSGAGNNEQFF. CDR3 in DNA: TGCGCCAGCAGCCGGAGGTCGGGCGCGGGAAACAATGAGCAGTTCTTC.

CDR3 coding DNA: TGTGCCAGCAGCCCTAGCGGGAGTTTCAATGAGCAGTTCTTC. Amino acid sequence: CASSPSGSFNEQFF. The rearrangement joins TRBV6-4 to TRBJ2-1; 10 nucleotides agree with TRBD2. V dropped 6 bases and J dropped 6; count of bases not matched to a gene: 5. Germline loops: CDR1 MRHNA, CDR2 SNTAGT. The CDR3 runs 14 residues.

The V gene is TRBV6-5, the J gene TRBJ1-2; TRBD1 aligns across 7 bases. Germline values: CDR1 MNHEY, CDR2 SVGAGI. This CDR3 has 14 residues. Germline trimming cut 5 bases from V and 7 bases from J; bases unmatched to any gene: 10. The CDR3 DNA reads TGTGCCAGCAGTCCGAGACAGGGAATTTTTGGCTACACCTTC. This translates into CASSPRQGIFGYTF.

This chain joins TRBV7-3 and TRBJ2-3, with 12 bases that match TRBD2. Germline V lookup: CDR1 SGHTA, CDR2 FQGTGA. The V segment lost 5 bases and the J segment 2 bases; nucleotides outside the gene matches: 8. The CDR3 covers 17 residues. DNA of the CDR3: TGTGCCAGCAGCCCGCGACTAGCGGGGGCTAACACAGATACGCAGTATTTT. Its protein is CASSPRLAGANTDTQYF. The whole variable domain, remainder taken from reference TRBV7-3 and TRBJ2-3, is GAGVSQTPSNKVTEKGKYVELRCDPISGHTALYWYRQSLGQGPEFLIYFQGTGAADDSGLPNDRFFAVRPEGSVSTLKIQRTERGDSAVYLCASSPRLAGANTDTQYFGPGTRLTVL.

With respect to this clone: The junction and the germline gene differ at one end; a read error may be behind it. V usage is TRBV6-6 and J usage is TRBJ1-5; tentatively, D is TRBD1 (5 bases). The CDR3 consists of 12 residues. CDR1 is MNHNY, CDR2 SVGAGI, per germline (reference sequence). Here the CDR3 DNA reads TGTGCCAGCAGTTCAGGGTATCAGACCCAGCATTTT. This encodes CASSSGYQTQHF.

CDR3 coding DNA: TGCAGCGTTGGCAGATCCCAGGGGGCTTTCTTT. Translated: CSVGRSQGAFF. The rearrangement links TRBV29-1 to TRBJ1-1, with TRBD1 as a possible D gene (6 bases). Germline V gene lookup returns CDR1 SQVTM and CDR2 ANQGSEA. V lost 4 bases to trimming and J lost 11 bases, with 14 bases between them. This CDR3 is 11 amino acids long.

The rearrangement joins TRBV15 to TRBJ1-5; 7 bases map to TRBD1. The germline CDR1 and CDR2 sequences are LNHNV and YYDKDF (reference sequence). The CDR3 consists of 19 residues. Trimming removed 3 bases from V and 6 bases from J; junction bases left unmatched: 20. DNA for the CDR3: TGTGCCACCAGCAGGGGACCCGAATCAAGCAAGGGGGCAGGTCAGCCCCAGCATTTT. Its translation is CATSRGPESSKGAGQPQHF.

The genes are TRBV7-9 and TRBJ2-2; 9 positions agree with TRBD1. The germline V gene has CDR1 SEHNR and CDR2 FQNEAQ (reference sequence). The CDR3 spans 14 residues. V lost 5 bases, J lost 4 bases, and 2 bases stayed unmatched. As DNA, the CDR3 is TGTGCCAGCAGCCTACAGGGGGCCACCGGGGAGCTGTTTTTT. Amino acid sequence: CASSLQGATGELFF. Full variable domain (missing parts from reference TRBV7-9 and TRBJ2-2): DTGVSQNPRHKITKRGQNVTFRCDPISEHNRLYWYRQTLGQGPEFLTYFQNEAQLEKSRLLSDRFSAERPKGSFSTLEIQRTEQGDSAMYLCASSLQGATGELFFGEGSRLTVL.

This clone was counted ten times or more. The chain recombines TRBV19 with TRBJ1-5; the D gene is possibly TRBD1 (5 bases). Trimming removed 6 bases from V and 0 bases from J, with 21 bases in between. CDR1 LNHDA and CDR2 SQIVND come from the germline V gene (reference sequence). This CDR3 contains 18 residues. CDR3: CASRPTSLGGFSNQPQHF. CDR3 nucleotides: TGTGCCAGTAGACCGACATCTCTGGGGGGGTTTAGCAATCAGCCCCAGCATTTT.

The rearrangement uses TRBV30 and TRBJ1-6; possible D gene TRBD1, 5 bases. Germline lookup yields CDR1 GTSNPN and CDR2 SVGIG (reference sequence). Trimming removed 0 bases at V and 2 bases at J, with 5 bases between. The CDR3 is 14 residues long. The CDR3 DNA follows: TGTGCCTGGAGTGTACAGGCCTATAATTCACCCCTCCACTTT. This sequence encodes CAWSVQAYNSPLHF.

The chain employs TRBV5-1 and TRBJ1-1; 9 bases match TRBD1. CDR3 length: 16 residues. Germline V CDR1 and CDR2: SGHRS, YFSETQ. The junction had 8 bases not matched to a gene; V was cut back by 3 bases and J by 2 bases. The CDR3 DNA is TGCGCCAGCAGCTCCCCGGGACAGGGACAAAACACTGAAGCTTTCTTT. This gives the protein CASSSPGQGQNTEAFF.

The V and J genes are TRBV7-2 and TRBJ2-5; 7 bases fit TRBD1. The germline gives CDR1 SGHTA, CDR2 FQGNSA. Losses at the gene ends were 5 bases for V and 5 bases for J; bases not matched to a gene: 5. The CDR3 is made up of 13 amino acids. The CDR3 region is CASSRQGGETQYF. In DNA form, the CDR3 reads TGTGCCAGCAGCCGACAGGGTGGGGAGACCCAGTACTTC.

This clone appeared a few times. The J gene is TRBJ1-1, the V gene TRBV28; weak D call: TRBD1 (5 bases). Trimming removed 5 bases at V and 0 bases at J, with 16 bases between. The CDR3 totals 16 residues. Germline loops: CDR1 MDHEN, CDR2 SYDVKM. This CDR3 reads CASSPGGLLMNTEAFF. CDR3 bases: TGTGCCAGCAGTCCCGGGGGGTTGCTCATGAACACTGAAGCTTTCTTT.

In its sample, this clone was seen once. The genes are TRBV7-9 and TRBJ2-1; 16 positions match TRBD2. Germline V CDR1 and CDR2: SEHNR, FQNEAQ (reference sequence). With 5 bases clipped from V and 8 bases from J, the junction kept 15 bases outside the gene matches. This CDR3 has 19 residues. In nucleotides, the CDR3 is TGTGCCAGCAGCCGTGAATCGGGACTAGCGGGGGGGCGACGGGATGAGCAGTTCTTC. Protein: CASSRESGLAGGRRDEQFF. The whole variable domain, filled in from reference TRBV7-9 and TRBJ2-1, reads DTGVSQNPRHKITKRGQNVTFRCDPISEHNRLYWYRQTLGQGPEFLTYFQNEAQLEKSRLLSDRFSAERPKGSFSTLEIQRTEQGDSAMYLCASSRESGLAGGRRDEQFFGPGTRLTVL.